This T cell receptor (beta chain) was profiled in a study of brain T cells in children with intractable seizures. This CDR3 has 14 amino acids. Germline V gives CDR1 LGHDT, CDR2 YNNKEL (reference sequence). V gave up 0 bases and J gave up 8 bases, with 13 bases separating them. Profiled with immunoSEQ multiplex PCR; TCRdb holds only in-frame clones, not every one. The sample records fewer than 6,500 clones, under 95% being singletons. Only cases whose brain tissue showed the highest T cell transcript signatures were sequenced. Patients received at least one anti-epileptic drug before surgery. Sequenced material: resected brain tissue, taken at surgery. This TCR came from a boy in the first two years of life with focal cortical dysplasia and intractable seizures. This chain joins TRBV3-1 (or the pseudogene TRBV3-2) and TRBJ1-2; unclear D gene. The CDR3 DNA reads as TGTGCCAGCAGCCAAGATCGGGGTCAAGGGGGCTACACCTTC. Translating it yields CASSQDRGQGGYTF.